These 8 T cell receptor beta chains were sequenced from one sample in a study of blood T cell repertoires in COVID-19. TCRdb's table, derived via immunoSEQ multiplex PCR, lists solely in-frame clones and lacks some. Found here are around 200,000 clones, over 70% of them singletons; the top ten hold roughly 2.8%. The sequenced sample consisted of peripheral blood. These receptors originate from a man aged 50 to 59 with active or convalescent COVID-19.

This clone was picked up one time. V and J are TRBV5-1 and TRBJ1-1; TRBD1 is a possible D gene (5 bases). V shed 4 bases and J shed 6 bases, with 13 bases lying between them. Germline CDR1 is SGHRS and CDR2 is YFSETQ. There are 13 residues in the CDR3. DNA for the CDR3: TGCGCCAGCAGCGCCAGGGAAACAGCTGAAGCTTTCTTT. Amino acids: CASSARETAEAFF.

The chain joins TRBV7-8 to TRBJ2-4, with TRBD1 identical over 9 bases. CDR1 and CDR2 from the germline V gene are SGHVS and FQNEAQ. The CDR3 spans 13 residues. Trimming took 8 bases from V and 4 from J; bases not matched to a gene: 3. The CDR3 here is CASGDRAKNIQYF. The DNA of the CDR3 is TGTGCCAGCGGGGACAGGGCTAAAAACATTCAGTACTTC. Combining the CDR3 with reference TRBV7-8 and TRBJ2-4 gives the whole variable domain GAGVSQSPRYKVAKRGQDVALRCDPISGHVSLFWYQQALGQGPEFLTYFQNEAQLDKSGLPSDRFFAERPEGSVSTLKIQRTQQEDSAVYLCASGDRAKNIQYFGAGTRLSVL.

The chain carries TRBV19 and TRBJ1-2; 8 bases align to TRBD1. The CDR3 covers 15 residues. With V trimmed by 9 bases and J by 4 bases, 13 bases remained unmatched. From germline, CDR1 is LNHDA and CDR2 SQIVND (reference sequence). The CDR3 DNA follows: TGTGCCAGCAAGGGGAAGTCAGGGGGCGTCTATGGCTACACCTTC. It yields the protein CASKGKSGGVYGYTF.

CDR3 in amino acids: CASSLHTGQGSSGNEKLFF. The CDR3 region has the DNA TGTGCCAGCAGCTTACACACGGGACAGGGCTCTTCTGGTAATGAAAAACTGTTTTTT. The V and J genes are TRBV13 and TRBJ1-4, with 9 bases that match TRBD1. This CDR3 comprises 19 residues. V was pared by 2 bases and J by 4 bases, with 14 bases of the junction left unmatched. CDR1 is PRHDT, CDR2 FYEKMQ, per germline (reference sequence).

This clone occurred a few times. J is TRBJ1-1 and V is TRBV7-8, with 7 bases fitting TRBD1. The CDR3 length is 13 residues. Germline V gene sequence: CDR1 SGHVS, CDR2 FQNEAQ. Trimming removed 6 bases from V and 4 bases from J; junction bases left unmatched: 5. CDR3 coding DNA: TGTGCCAGCAGTACGACAGGGCCCACTGAAGCTTTCTTT. Translation gives CASSTTGPTEAFF.

The gene calls are TRBV5-4 and TRBJ2-3; possible D gene TRBD1, 5 bases. V was trimmed by 0 bases and J by 4 bases, leaving 9 bases between them. Germline CDR1 is SGHNT and CDR2 is YYREEE (reference sequence). There are 14 residues in the CDR3. For the CDR3, the DNA is TGTGCCAGCAGCTTGGATCAGGGTCCAGATACGCAGTATTTT. Amino acid sequence: CASSLDQGPDTQYF. Together with reference TRBV5-4 and TRBJ2-3, the CDR3 gives the full variable domain: ETGVTQSPTHLIKTRGQQVTLRCSSQSGHNTVSWYQQALGQGPQFIFQYYREEENGRGNFPPRFSGLQFPNYSSELNVNALELDDSALYLCASSLDQGPDTQYFGPGTRLTVL.

V is TRBV27 and J is TRBJ1-1, with D uncertain. The CDR3 covers 15 residues. The V end lost 2 bases, the J end lost 0 bases, and 10 bases lay between the germline ends. Germline V lookup: CDR1 MNHEY, CDR2 SMNVEV (reference sequence). The CDR3 is CASSLGPGMNTEAFF. CDR3 in DNA: TGTGCCAGCAGTTTAGGGCCGGGGATGAACACTGAAGCTTTCTTT.

This chain connects TRBV7-2 to TRBJ2-2; maybe TRBD1 (5 bases). This CDR3 region has 15 residues. V lost 1 base to trimming and J lost 7 bases, with 13 bases between them. In germline, CDR1 is SGHTA, CDR2 FQGNSA. This CDR3 is CASSLEWAGYGELFF. The CDR3 bases are TGTGCCAGCAGCTTAGAATGGGCAGGGTACGGGGAGCTGTTTTTT.